This T cell receptor beta chain was recorded in a study of early T cells in non-severe SARS-CoV-2 infection. At least ten counts were recorded for this clonotype. V lost 4 bases and J 4 bases, leaving 17 bases between the germline ends. The germline V gene encodes CDR1 SGHRS and CDR2 YFSETQ. CDR3 length equals 15 residues. MiXCR was run by TCRdb on the 5' RACE reads, yielding one entry per CDR3 protein. The sample holds over 35,000 distinct CDR3 sequences; around 6.3% are singletons and the top ten take less than 25%. The gene calls are TRBV5-1 and TRBJ1-1; a possible D gene is TRBD1 (5 bases). Sequenced material: whole blood, taken at baseline. This clonotype was obtained from an adult who was a healthcare worker with PCR-confirmed SARS-CoV-2 infection or an uninfected control (not recorded which). DNA for the CDR3: TGCGCCAGCAGCCCGGTTTTGAGGGGTGGCACTGAAGCTTTCTTT. This translates into CASSPVLRGGTEAFF.